The following is a TCR beta chain sequence with its context. This clonotype was counted at least ten times. The target of this receptor is not known. Per-base qualities were not stored, and no clone one base away is much larger. The TCR beta CDR3 region was amplified from genomic DNA by two rounds of multiplex PCR. In the first round of PCR, primers specific to each TRBV and TRBJ gene were used, and the primer sequences are filed in Chinese patent CN105087789A. Universal primers were used in the second PCR round. The Roche High Pure PCR Template Preparation Kit was used to extract genomic DNA from frozen PBMCs. The libraries underwent paired-end sequencing with 151 bp reads on an Illumina HiSeq 3000. The published analysis was carried out like this. Raw reads lacking the multiplex PCR primer sequences were removed with CutAdapt. High-quality paired reads were merged into contigs with PEAR. MiXCR assigned TRB V, D and J gene segments to each contig by aligning to reference sequences. CDR3 sequences were clustered by base quality and sequence similarity to remove sequencing errors. Diversity was calculated as Shannon entropy divided by the natural log of the number of productive TCR sequences. Clonality was defined as one minus Shannon entropy divided by the natural log of the number of unique clonotypes. Using the Youden index from ROC curves, the researchers picked the repertoire-metric cut-offs for progression-free survival, and all analyses were carried out in R 3.5.3. In-frame beta chains were kept once TCRdb had trimmed the public reads at Q25 with fastp and called clones with MiXCR. A single entry per CDR3 protein holds the most common genes and DNA from its merged rows. The V and J calls and clone size are TCRdb's, not the authors'. The sample includes some 15,000 distinct CDR3 sequences, with 25% to 30% observed a single time. Approximately 10% of the sample is in the top ten clones.

This record belongs to a study of prognosis after radiotherapy for stage I lung cancer (dated by TCRdb to 2020 to 2023). For the wider study: Approximately 20 stage I NSCLC patients were enrolled in Nanjing, China, between 2018 and early 2019. SBRT was given in 3 to 5 fractions with a biologically effective dose of at least 100 Gy, using image-guided IMRT or VMAT. Distant metastases were developed by four of the 19 patients after SBRT, at a median of 7 months, whereas no significant progression was observed in the other 15 patients. A few patients had oligometastatic NSCLC after their primary tumor was surgically resected, and under 15 patients had newly diagnosed primary stage I lung tumors. SBRT was not combined with any concurrent therapy in any patient. All patients were regarded as medically inoperable, because of comorbidities in about twelve patients and refusal of surgery in roughly 7 patients. Squamous cell carcinoma histology was identified in seven patients, and adenocarcinoma histology was identified in roughly eleven patients. A total of around 40 blood samples from approximately 19 patients were sequenced, with one sample obtained before and one obtained after SBRT for each patient. This study profiled peripheral blood TCR beta repertoires from stage I NSCLC patients before and after stereotactic body radiotherapy and linked the repertoires to distant failure. Ages in the cohort of more than 10 men and a handful of women ranged from roughly 50 to 90 years, with a median of 74.

Here is what the overall study found, with its caveats: Tumor specificity of expanded TCR clones was not determined. Post-SBRT Shannon entropy and its change from baseline were lower in patients who developed distant metastases; baseline Shannon entropy was not associated with metastases. TRBV and TRBJ usage frequencies reportedly varied with metastasis status, involving two V genes at baseline and several V and two J genes after SBRT. The study was limited by its small cohort and short follow-up, and the findings require independent validation. After SBRT, the number of unique TCR clones decreased (median around 9,400 before versus 6,861 after; Wilcoxon paired P=0.011). All reported P values were unadjusted for multiple comparisons.

CDR1 and CDR2 (LGHDT, YNNKEL) derive from the germline V gene (reference sequence). Taken from cysteine to phenylalanine, the CDR3 has 15 residues. This entry keeps only the CDR3 DNA: 45 bases, framed from base 1. The V end gives up 3 bases and the J end 1 base, leaving 4 bases in the junction not matched to a gene. A history of other malignancies or of prior chemotherapy or radiotherapy was absent in all patients, and node-negative disease was shown on CT and PET/CT in all patients. At each of two time points, 4.5 to 7 milliliters of peripheral venous blood were collected in EDTA tubes. PBMCs were isolated by Ficoll-Paque Plus density-gradient centrifugation. Right after collection, samples were kept at -80 degrees C until analysis.

This specimen consisted of PBMCs, obtained before or after stereotactic body radiation therapy (not recorded which). The sequence was obtained from a donor aged 50 or older with non-small cell lung cancer. The rearrangement joined TRBV3-1 to TRBJ2-7; 9 bases in the middle match TRBD1. This receptor carries the CDR3 CASSHTGTGSYEQYF. The nucleotide sequence is given as TGTGCCAGCAGCCACACCGGGACAGGGTCCTACGAGCAGTACTTC.